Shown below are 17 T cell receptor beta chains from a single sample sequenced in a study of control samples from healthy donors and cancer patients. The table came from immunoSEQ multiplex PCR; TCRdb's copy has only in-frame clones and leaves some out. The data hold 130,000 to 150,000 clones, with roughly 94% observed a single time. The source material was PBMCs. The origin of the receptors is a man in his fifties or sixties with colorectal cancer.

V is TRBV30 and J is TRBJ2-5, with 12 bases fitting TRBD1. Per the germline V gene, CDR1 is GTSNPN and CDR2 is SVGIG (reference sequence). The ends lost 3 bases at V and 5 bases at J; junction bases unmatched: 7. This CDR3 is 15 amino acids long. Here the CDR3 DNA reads TGTGCCTGGAGGGCCGGGACAGGGGGCCCCGAGACCCAGTACTTC. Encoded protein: CAWRAGTGGPETQYF.

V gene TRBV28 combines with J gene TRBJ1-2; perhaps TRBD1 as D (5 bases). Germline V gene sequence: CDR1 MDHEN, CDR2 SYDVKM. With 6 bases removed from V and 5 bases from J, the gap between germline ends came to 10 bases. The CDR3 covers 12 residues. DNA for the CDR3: TGTGCCAGCAGCAGGGAGTCATATGGCTACACCTTC. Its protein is CASSRESYGYTF.

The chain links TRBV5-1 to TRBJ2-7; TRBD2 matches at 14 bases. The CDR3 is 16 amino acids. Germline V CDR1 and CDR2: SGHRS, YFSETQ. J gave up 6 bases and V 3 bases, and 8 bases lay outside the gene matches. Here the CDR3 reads CASSWGTSGGQGEQYF. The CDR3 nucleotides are TGCGCCAGCAGCTGGGGGACTAGCGGGGGCCAAGGCGAGCAGTACTTC.

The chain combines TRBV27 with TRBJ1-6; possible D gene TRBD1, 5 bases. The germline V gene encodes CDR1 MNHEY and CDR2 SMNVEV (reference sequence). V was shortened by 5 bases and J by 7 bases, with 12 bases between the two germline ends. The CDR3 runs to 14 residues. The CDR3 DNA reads TGTGCCAGCAGTGACCGACAGTTAAATTCACCCCTCCACTTT. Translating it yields CASSDRQLNSPLHF.

The CDR3 region is CASSPGTSGAEEQYF. The CDR3 nucleotides are TGTGCCAGCAGTCCCGGGACTAGCGGGGCGGAGGAGCAGTACTTC. The J gene is TRBJ2-7, the V gene TRBV27, with 13 positions matching TRBD2. J lost 7 bases, V lost 5 bases, and 8 bases had no gene match. The germline CDR1 and CDR2 sequences are MNHEY and SMNVEV (reference sequence). There are 15 residues in the CDR3.

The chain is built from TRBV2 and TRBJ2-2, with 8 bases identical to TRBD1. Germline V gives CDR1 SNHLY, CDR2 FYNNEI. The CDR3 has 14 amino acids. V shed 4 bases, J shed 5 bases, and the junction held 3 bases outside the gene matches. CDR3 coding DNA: TGTGCCAGCAGTGGACAGGGGATGACCGGGGAGCTGTTTTTT. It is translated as CASSGQGMTGELFF.

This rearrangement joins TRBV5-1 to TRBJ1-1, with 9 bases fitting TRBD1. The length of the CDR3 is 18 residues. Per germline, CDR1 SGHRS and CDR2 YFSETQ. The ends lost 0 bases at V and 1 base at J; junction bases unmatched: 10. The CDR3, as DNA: TGCGCCAGCAGCTTGGCTGCGCGGGACAGGGAGTGGAACACTGAAGCTTTCTTT. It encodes CASSLAARDREWNTEAFF.

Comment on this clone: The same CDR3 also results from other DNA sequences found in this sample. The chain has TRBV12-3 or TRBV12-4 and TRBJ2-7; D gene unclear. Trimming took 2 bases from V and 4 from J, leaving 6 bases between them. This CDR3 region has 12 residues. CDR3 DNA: TGTGCCAGCAGTTTACTAGGATACGAGCAGTACTTC. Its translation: CASSLLGYEQYF.

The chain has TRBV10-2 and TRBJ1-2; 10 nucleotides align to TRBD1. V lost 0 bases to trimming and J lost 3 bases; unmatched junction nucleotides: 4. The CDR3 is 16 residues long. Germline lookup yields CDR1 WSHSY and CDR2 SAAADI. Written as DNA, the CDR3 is TGCGCCAGCAGTGAGTCGACAGGGGGCTCGGACTATGGCTACACCTTC. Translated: CASSESTGGSDYGYTF.

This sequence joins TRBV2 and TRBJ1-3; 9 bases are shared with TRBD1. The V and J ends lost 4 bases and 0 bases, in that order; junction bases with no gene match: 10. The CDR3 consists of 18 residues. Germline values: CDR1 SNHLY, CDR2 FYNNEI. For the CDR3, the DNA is TGTGCCAGCAGTGGCGACGGGACAGGGAAAATCTCTGGAAACACCATATATTTT. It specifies CASSGDGTGKISGNTIYF.

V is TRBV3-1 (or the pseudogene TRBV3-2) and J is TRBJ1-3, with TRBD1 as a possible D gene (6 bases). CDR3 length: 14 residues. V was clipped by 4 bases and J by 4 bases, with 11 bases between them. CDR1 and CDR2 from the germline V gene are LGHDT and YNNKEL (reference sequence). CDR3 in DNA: TGTGCCAGCAGCCCAACAGGGTACGGAAACACCATATATTTT. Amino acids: CASSPTGYGNTIYF.

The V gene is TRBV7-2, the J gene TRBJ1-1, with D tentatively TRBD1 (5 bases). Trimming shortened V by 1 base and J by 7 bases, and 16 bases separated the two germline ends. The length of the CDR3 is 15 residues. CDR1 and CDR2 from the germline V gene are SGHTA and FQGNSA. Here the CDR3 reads CASSLGPGWGGEAFF. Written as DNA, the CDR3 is TGTGCCAGCAGCTTAGGCCCAGGCTGGGGGGGTGAAGCTTTCTTT.

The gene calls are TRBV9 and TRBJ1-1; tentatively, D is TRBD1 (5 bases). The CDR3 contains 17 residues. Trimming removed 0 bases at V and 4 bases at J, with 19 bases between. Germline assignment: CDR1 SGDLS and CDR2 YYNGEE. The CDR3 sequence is CASSVGAAGGRGTEAFF. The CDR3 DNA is TGTGCCAGCAGCGTAGGAGCGGCGGGGGGAAGGGGCACTGAAGCTTTCTTT.

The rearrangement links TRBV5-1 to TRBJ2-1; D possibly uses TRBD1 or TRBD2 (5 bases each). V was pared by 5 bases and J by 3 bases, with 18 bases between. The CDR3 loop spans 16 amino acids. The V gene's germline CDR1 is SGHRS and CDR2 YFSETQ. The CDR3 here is CASRYRERGIYNEQFF. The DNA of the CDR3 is TGCGCCAGCAGATACCGGGAAAGGGGTATCTACAATGAGCAGTTCTTC.

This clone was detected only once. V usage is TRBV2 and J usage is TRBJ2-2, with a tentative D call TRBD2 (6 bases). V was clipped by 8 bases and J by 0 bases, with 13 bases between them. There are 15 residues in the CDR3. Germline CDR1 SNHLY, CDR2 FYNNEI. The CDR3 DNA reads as TGTGCCAGCGGAGGGACCGCAGCGAACACCGGGGAGCTGTTTTTT. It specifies CASGGTAANTGELFF. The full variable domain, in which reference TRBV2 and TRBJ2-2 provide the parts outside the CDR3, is EPEVTQTPSHQVTQMGQEVILRCVPISNHLYFYWYRQILGQKVEFLVSFYNNEISEKSEIFDDQFSVERPDGSNFTLKIRSTKLEDSAMYFCASGGTAANTGELFFGEGSRLTVL.

The CDR3 reads CAIQEGGRVTEAFF. The CDR3 nucleotides read TGTGCCATCCAAGAGGGGGGGCGGGTCACTGAAGCTTTCTTT. The chain joins TRBV10-3 to TRBJ1-1, with a tentative D call TRBD1 (6 bases). CDR1 and CDR2 (germline): ENHRY, SYGVKD. The CDR3 is made up of 14 amino acids. The V end lost 8 bases, the J end lost 4 bases, and 17 bases lay between the germline ends.

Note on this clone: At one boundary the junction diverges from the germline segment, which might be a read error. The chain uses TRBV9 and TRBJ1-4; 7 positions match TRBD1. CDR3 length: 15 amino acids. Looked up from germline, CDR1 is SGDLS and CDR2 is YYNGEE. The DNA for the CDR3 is TGTGCCAGCACCCTAGGCCCAGGGGGTAATGAAAAATTGTTTTTT. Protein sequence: CASTLGPGGNEKLFF.